This T cell receptor (beta chain) was obtained from a study of response to subunit inactivated influenza vaccine. Study observations and caveats: Authors suggested each seasonal influenza vaccination recruits few new T cells.

TCRdb ran MiXCR on the RT-PCR reads and lists one entry per CDR3 protein. The sample shows 600,000 to 850,000 distinct CDR3 sequences, 14% of them seen only once. Points on this clonotype: Its specificity is unknown.

Germline CDR1 is SGHRS and CDR2 is YFSETQ. Trimming removed 4 bases from V and 5 bases from J, with 21 bases in between. This CDR3 comprises 16 residues. This specimen consisted of PBMCs from blood, obtained 14 to 15 days before vaccination. The chain employs TRBV5-1 and TRBJ2-5, with D uncertain. This TCR was recovered from a man aged 45-65 years who received an inactivated influenza vaccine. The CDR3 sequence is CASSLGQAIPMETQYF. DNA for the CDR3: TGCGCCAGCAGCCTGGGCCAAGCCATCCCTATGGAGACCCAGTACTTC.